This T cell receptor beta chain was found in a study of shared clonotypes between healthy human individuals. On the study more broadly: Each donor had three CD4 naive, three CD4 memory, two CD8 naive and one CD8 memory plate.

Each sorted subset replicate got 200 ng genomic DNA, 25,000 to 35,000 genomes. Libraries were prepared by immunoSEQ multiplex PCR; TCRdb keeps only in-frame clonotypes and omits some of them. The table lists more than 2 million clones, approximately 94% of them singletons. Study-level points and caveats: Non-shared clonotypes were found to have lower generation probabilities than the clonotypes that were shared by all four of the sorted-subset donors.

Naive CD8 cells lacked CD45RO, underwent positive selection for CCR7 and left out terminally differentiated effector memory CD45RA+ cells. All participating donors were Caucasian adults from Nashville, Tennessee. The CDR3 covers 13 residues. The germline V gene has CDR1 MNHEY and CDR2 SMNVEV (reference sequence). After removal of 3 bases from V and 6 bases from J, the junction contained 2 bases not matched to a gene. Remarks on this clone: Its antigen remains unknown.

The material sequenced was naive CD8+ T cells sorted from blood. V and J are TRBV27 and TRBJ2-7; 10 nucleotides align to TRBD1. This TCR derives from a man between 18 and 35 years old in good health. CDR3 sequence: CASSFRQGAEQYF. The CDR3, as DNA: TGTGCCAGCAGTTTTAGACAGGGGGCCGAGCAGTACTTC.